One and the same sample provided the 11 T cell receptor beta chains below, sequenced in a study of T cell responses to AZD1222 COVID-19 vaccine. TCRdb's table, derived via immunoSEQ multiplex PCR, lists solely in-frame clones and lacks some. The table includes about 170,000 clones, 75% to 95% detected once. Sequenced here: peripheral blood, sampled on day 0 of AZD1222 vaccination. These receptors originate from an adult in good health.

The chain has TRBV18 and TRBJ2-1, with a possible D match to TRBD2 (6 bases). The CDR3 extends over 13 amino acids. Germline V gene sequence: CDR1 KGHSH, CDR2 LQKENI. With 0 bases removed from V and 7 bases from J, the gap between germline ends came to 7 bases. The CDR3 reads CASSPPGRNEQFF. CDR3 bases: TGTGCCAGCTCACCACCAGGGAGGAATGAGCAGTTCTTC.

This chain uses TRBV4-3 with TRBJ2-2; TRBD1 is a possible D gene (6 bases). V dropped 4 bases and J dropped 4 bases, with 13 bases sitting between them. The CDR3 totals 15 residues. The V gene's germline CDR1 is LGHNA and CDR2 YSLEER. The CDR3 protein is CASSLQGSVTGELFF. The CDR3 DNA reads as TGCGCCAGCAGCCTGCAGGGGTCGGTCACCGGGGAGCTGTTTTTT.

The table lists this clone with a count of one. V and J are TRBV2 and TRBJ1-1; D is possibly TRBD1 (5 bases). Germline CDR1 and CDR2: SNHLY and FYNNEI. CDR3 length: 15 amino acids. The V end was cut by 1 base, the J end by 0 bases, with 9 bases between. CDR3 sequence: CASSEEARVNTEAFF. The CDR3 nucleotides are TGTGCCAGCAGTGAAGAAGCCAGGGTGAACACTGAAGCTTTCTTT.

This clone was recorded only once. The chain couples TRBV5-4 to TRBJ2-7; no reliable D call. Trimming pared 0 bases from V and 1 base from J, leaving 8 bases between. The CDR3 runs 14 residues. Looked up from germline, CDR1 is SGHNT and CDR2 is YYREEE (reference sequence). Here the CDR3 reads CASSLGVGSYEQYF. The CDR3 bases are TGTGCCAGCAGCTTGGGGGTGGGGTCCTACGAGCAGTACTTC.

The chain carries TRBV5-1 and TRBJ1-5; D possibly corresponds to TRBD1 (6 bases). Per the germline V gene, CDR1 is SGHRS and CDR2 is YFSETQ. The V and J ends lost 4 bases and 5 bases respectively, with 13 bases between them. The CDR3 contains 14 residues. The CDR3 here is CASSQGRGDQPQHF. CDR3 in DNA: TGCGCCAGCAGCCAGGGCAGGGGTGATCAGCCCCAGCATTTT.

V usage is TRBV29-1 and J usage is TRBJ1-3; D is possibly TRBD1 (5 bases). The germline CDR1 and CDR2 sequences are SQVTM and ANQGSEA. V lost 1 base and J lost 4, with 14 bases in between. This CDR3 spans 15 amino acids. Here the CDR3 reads CSVEGIGGEGNTIYF. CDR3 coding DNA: TGCAGCGTTGAAGGGATCGGGGGGGAAGGAAACACCATATATTTT.

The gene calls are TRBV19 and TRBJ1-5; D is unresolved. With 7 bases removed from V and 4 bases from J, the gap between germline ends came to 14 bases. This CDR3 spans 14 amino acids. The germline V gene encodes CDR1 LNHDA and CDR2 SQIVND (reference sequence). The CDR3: CASTLYSGNQPQHF. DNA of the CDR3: TGTGCCAGTACCCTATACAGCGGAAATCAGCCCCAGCATTTT.

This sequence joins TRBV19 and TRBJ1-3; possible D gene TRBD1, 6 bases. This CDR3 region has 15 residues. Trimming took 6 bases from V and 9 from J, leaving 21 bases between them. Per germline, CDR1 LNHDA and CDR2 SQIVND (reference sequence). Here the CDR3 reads CASSGGGNIRGTIYF. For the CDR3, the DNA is TGTGCCAGTAGCGGCGGGGGAAATATCAGGGGCACCATATATTTT.

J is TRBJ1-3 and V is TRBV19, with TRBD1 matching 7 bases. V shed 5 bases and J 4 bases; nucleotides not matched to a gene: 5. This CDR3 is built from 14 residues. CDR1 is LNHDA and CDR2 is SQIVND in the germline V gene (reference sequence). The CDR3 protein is CASSQDRSGNTIYF. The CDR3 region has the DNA TGTGCCAGTAGTCAGGACAGGTCCGGAAACACCATATATTTT.

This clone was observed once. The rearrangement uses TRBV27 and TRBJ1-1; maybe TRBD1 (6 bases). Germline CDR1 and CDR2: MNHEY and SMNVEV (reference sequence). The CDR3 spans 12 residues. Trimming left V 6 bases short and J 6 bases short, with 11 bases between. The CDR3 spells CASRGGFPEAFF. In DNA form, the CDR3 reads TGTGCCAGCAGAGGGGGATTCCCTGAAGCTTTCTTT.

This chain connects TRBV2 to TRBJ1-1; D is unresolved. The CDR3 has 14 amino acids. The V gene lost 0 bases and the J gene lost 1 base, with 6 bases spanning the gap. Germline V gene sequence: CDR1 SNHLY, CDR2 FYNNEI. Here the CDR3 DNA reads TGTGCCAGCAGTGAAGCGCTTCCGAACACTGAAGCTTTCTTT. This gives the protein CASSEALPNTEAFF. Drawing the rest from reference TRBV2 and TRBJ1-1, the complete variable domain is EPEVTQTPSHQVTQMGQEVILRCVPISNHLYFYWYRQILGQKVEFLVSFYNNEISEKSEIFDDQFSVERPDGSNFTLKIRSTKLEDSAMYFCASSEALPNTEAFFGQGTRLTVV.